Detailed here is one TCR beta chain. The target antigen is unknown. The sample originates from a study of T cell responses to AZD1222 COVID-19 vaccine. Assay: immunoSEQ multiplex PCR; the TCRdb copy retains only in-frame clones and omits some. The table includes 100,000 to 150,000 clones, roughly 93% detected once. Study findings and constraints: A rise in Spike-specific TCR breadth and depth followed two AZD1222 doses. Of the AZD1222 recipients, only 5 to 7 were seropositive at baseline. Clonal diversity was possibly underestimated, and the donors were mostly white British, with more females.

This receptor was obtained from an adult who received the AZD1222 COVID-19 vaccine. Material: peripheral blood, obtained 28 days after the second AZD1222 dose.

CDR3 in DNA: TGTGCCAGTAGTACGGTACAGACCGGCGAGCAGTACTTC. Encoded protein: CASSTVQTGEQYF. This sequence joins TRBV19 and TRBJ2-7; D ambiguous. The CDR3 loop spans 13 amino acids. V was cut by 4 bases and J by 6 bases, with 13 bases left in between. Germline assignment: CDR1 LNHDA and CDR2 SQIVND (reference sequence).